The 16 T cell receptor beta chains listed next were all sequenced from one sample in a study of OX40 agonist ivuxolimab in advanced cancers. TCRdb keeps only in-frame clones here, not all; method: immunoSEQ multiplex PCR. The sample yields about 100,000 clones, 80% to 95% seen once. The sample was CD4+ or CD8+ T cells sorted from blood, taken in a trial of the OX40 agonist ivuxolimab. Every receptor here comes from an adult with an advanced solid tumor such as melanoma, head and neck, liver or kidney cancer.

The CDR3 nucleotides are TGTGCCAGTAGTATCTCCGGGAGGGTGAGCGAAAAACTGTTTTTT. Translated, it gives CASSISGRVSEKLFF. This chain joins TRBV19 and TRBJ1-4; D remains unclear. The V gene lost 3 bases and the J gene lost 8 bases, with 16 bases spanning the gap. Germline-derived CDR1 and CDR2 are LNHDA and SQIVND (reference sequence). The CDR3 has 15 amino acids.

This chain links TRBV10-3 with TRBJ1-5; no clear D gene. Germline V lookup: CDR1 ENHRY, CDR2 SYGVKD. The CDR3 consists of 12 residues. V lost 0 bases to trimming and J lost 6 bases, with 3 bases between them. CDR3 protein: CAISESSQPQHF. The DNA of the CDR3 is TGTGCCATCAGTGAGTCGAGTCAGCCCCAGCATTTT.

The DNA of the CDR3 is TGTGCCAGCAGTTTAAGGGACTATGGCTACACCTTC. Amino acids: CASSLRDYGYTF. The chain combines TRBV28 with TRBJ1-2; unclear D gene. V lost 2 bases to trimming and J lost 3 bases, with 4 bases between them. Looked up from germline, CDR1 is MDHEN and CDR2 is SYDVKM. CDR3 length: 12 amino acids.

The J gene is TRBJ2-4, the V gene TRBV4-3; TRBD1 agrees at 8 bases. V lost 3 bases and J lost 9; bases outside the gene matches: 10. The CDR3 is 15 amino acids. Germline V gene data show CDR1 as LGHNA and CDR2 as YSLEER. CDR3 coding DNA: TGCGCCAGCAGCCACAAGACGACAGGGGAAGTCATTCAGTACTTC. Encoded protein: CASSHKTTGEVIQYF.

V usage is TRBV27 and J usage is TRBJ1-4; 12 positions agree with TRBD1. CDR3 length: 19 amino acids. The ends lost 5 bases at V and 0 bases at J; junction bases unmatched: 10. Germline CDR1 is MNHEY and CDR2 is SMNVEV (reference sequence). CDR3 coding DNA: TGTGCCAGCAGTAGCTGGGACAGGGGGCGAGGGGCAACTAATGAAAAACTGTTTTTT. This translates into CASSSWDRGRGATNEKLFF.

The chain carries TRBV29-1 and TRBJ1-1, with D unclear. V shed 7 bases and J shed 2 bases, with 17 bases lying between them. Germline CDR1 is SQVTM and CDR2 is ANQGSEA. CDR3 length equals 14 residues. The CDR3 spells CSAGSSSFNTEAFF. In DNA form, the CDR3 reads TGCAGCGCCGGGTCCTCGAGTTTCAACACTGAAGCTTTCTTT.

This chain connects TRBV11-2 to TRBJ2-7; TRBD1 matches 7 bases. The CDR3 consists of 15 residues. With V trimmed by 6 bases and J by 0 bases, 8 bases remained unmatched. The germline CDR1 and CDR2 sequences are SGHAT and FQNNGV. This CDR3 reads CASRRRDSHSYEQYF. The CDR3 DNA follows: TGTGCCAGCAGACGCCGGGACAGCCACTCCTACGAGCAGTACTTC.

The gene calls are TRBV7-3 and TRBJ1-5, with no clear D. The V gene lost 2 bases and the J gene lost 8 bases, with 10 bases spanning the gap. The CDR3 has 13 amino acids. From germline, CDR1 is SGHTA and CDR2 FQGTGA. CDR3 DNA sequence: TGTGCCAGCAGCTTATCGGCGAGCGAGCCCCAGCATTTT. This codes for CASSLSASEPQHF.

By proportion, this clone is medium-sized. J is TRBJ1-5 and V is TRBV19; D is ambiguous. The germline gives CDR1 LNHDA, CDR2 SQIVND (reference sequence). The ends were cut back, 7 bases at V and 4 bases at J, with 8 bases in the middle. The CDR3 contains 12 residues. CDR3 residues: CASNTWNQPQHF. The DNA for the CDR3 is TGTGCCAGTAACACGTGGAATCAGCCCCAGCATTTT.

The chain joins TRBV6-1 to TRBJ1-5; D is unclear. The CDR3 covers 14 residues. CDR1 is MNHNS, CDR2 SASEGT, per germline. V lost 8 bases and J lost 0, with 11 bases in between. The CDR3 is CASRQENSNQPQHF. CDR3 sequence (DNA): TGTGCCAGCCGGCAGGAGAATAGCAATCAGCCCCAGCATTTT.

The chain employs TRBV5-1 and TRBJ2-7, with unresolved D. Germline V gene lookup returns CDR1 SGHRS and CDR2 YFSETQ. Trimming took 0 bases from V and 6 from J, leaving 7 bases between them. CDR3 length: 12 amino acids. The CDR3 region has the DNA TGCGCCAGCAGCTTGGAGGGCGGCGAGCAGTACTTC. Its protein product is CASSLEGGEQYF.

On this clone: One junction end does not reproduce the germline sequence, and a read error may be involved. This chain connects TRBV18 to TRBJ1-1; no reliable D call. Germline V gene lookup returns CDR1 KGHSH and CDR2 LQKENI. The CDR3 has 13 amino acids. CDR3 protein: CASSETGNTEAFF. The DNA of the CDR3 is TGTGCCAGCTCAGAAACCGGGAACACAGAAGCTTTCTTT.

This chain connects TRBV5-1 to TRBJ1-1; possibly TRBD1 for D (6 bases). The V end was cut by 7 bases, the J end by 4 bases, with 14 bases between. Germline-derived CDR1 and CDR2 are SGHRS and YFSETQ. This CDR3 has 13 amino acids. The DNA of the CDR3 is TGCGCCAGCTCCCGGACAGAAAGCACTGAAGCTTTCTTT. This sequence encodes CASSRTESTEAFF.

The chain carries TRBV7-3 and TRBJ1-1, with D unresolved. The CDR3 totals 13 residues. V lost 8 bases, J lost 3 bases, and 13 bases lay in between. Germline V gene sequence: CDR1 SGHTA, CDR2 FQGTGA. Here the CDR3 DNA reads TGTGCCAGCGGTACTGGGAGGGACACTGAAGCTTTCTTT. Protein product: CASGTGRDTEAFF. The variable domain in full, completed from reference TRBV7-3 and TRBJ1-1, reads GAGVSQTPSNKVTEKGKYVELRCDPISGHTALYWYRQSLGQGPEFLIYFQGTGAADDSGLPNDRFFAVRPEGSVSTLKIQRTERGDSAVYLCASGTGRDTEAFFGQGTRLTVV.

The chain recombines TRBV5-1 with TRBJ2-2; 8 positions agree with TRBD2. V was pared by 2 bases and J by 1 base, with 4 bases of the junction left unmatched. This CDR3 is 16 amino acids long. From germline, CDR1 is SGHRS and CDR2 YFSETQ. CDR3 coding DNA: TGCGCCAGCAGCTTCACGGGAGGGTTGAACACCGGGGAGCTGTTTTTT. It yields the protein CASSFTGGLNTGELFF. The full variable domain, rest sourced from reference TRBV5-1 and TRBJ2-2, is KAGVTQTPRYLIKTRGQQVTLSCSPISGHRSVSWYQQTPGQGLQFLFEYFSETQRNKGNFPGRFSGRQFSNSRSEMNVSTLELGDSALYLCASSFTGGLNTGELFFGEGSRLTVL.

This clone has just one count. Here the CDR3 reads CASSTTQGLAGAGEQFF. The CDR3 DNA reads as TGTGCCAGCAGCACAACCCAGGGACTAGCGGGAGCGGGGGAGCAGTTCTTC. The chain uses TRBV11-2 and TRBJ2-1, with 14 bases fitting TRBD2. The CDR3 has 17 residues. V gave up 5 bases and J gave up 10 bases; unmatched junction bases: 13. The germline gives CDR1 SGHAT, CDR2 FQNNGV.